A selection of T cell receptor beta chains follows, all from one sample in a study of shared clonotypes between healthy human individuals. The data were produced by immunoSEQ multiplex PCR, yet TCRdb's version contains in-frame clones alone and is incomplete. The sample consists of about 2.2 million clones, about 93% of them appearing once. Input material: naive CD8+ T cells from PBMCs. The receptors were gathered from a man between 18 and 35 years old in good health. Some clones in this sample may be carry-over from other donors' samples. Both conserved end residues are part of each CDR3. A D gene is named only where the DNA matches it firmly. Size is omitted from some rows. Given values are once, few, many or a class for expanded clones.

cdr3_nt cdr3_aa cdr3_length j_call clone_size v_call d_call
TGTGCCAGCTCCCCAGGGGGCGAGGATGGCAATCAGCCCCAGCATTTT CASSPGGEDGNQPQHF 16 TRBJ1-5 NA TRBV18 TRBD1
TGTGCCAGCAAGAACGGGAGGACATCCACAGATACGCAGTATTTT CASKNGRTSTDTQYF 15 TRBJ2-3 NA TRBV28 TRBD2
TGTGCCAGCATACAGGGGTTCAGGGTTGGAAACACCATATATTTT CASIQGFRVGNTIYF 15 TRBJ1-3 NA TRBV6-1 TRBD1
TGTGCCAGTACCAATAGGGAGACTAGCGGTGAGCAGTTCTTC CASTNRETSGEQFF 14 TRBJ2-1 NA TRBV19 TRBD2
TGTGCCAGCAGCGTAGAGGGTTACTCTGGAAACACCATATATTTT CASSVEGYSGNTIYF 15 TRBJ1-3 NA TRBV9 NA
TGCGCCAGCAGTTCGCGGGAGGAAGAGACCCAGTACTTC CASSSREEETQYF 13 TRBJ2-5 NA TRBV10-1 TRBD2
TGTGCCAGCAGCTCCCGGACAGGGCAAAATGAAAAACTGTTTTTT CASSSRTGQNEKLFF 15 TRBJ1-4 NA TRBV7-8 TRBD1
TGTGCCAGCAGTGTTTCAGGGGCTGGAAACACCATATATTTT CASSVSGAGNTIYF 14 TRBJ1-3 NA TRBV2 NA
TGCGCCAGCAGCCCTTCGGTAAGTACCGACGGCGGAGAAGCTTTCTTT CASSPSVSTDGGEAFF 16 TRBJ1-1 NA TRBV4-3 NA
TGTGCCAGCAGTTCGGGTCTCCGTAATGAGCAGTTCTTC CASSSGLRNEQFF 13 TRBJ2-1 NA TRBV27 NA
TGCGCCAGCAGCTCGGGACTAGCGGACAACACAGATACGCAGTATTTT CASSSGLADNTDTQYF 16 TRBJ2-3 NA TRBV4-3 TRBD2
TGTGCCAGCAGCGGTGTTCTTCAGGAGCAGTACTTC CASSGVLQEQYF 12 TRBJ2-7 NA TRBV11-2 NA
TGTGCCAGCAGCTTTTTTCCGGGAGGAGCCGGGGAGCTGTTTTTT CASSFFPGGAGELFF 15 TRBJ2-2 NA TRBV7-2 TRBD2
TGTGCCAGCAGCGCCTCCGGGACTAGCGGGACCACAGATACGCAGTATTTT CASSASGTSGTTDTQYF 17 TRBJ2-3 once TRBV9 TRBD2
TGTGCCAGCAGCTCCGGCCCGAGGGTGGCGGGGGAAGAGACCCAGTACTTC CASSSGPRVAGEETQYF 17 TRBJ2-5 NA TRBV7-2 TRBD2
TGTGCCAGTAGTGCCCGGACAGGGGGCTATCCAGATACGCAGTATTTT CASSARTGGYPDTQYF 16 TRBJ2-3 NA TRBV19 TRBD1
TGCGCCAGCAGCTCCGGTAGCGGGAGAGGAAATGAGCAGTTCTTC CASSSGSGRGNEQFF 15 TRBJ2-1 once TRBV4-3 TRBD2
TGTGCCAGCAGAGGGGACGACTACGAGCAGTACTTC CASRGDDYEQYF 12 TRBJ2-7 once TRBV27 NA
TGTGCCAGCAGCCGGCTAGCGGGAGGAACCTCCTACGAGCAGTACTTC CASSRLAGGTSYEQYF 16 TRBJ2-7 NA TRBV7-9 TRBD2
TGTGCCAGCAGTGACGAGCAGGGGGCAACCAAAAACATTCAGTACTTC CASSDEQGATKNIQYF 16 TRBJ2-4 once TRBV6-4 TRBD1
TGCGCCAGCAGCCTGTCACTAGCGGGAGTGGGGCTGACGTATACGCAGTATTTT CASSLSLAGVGLTYTQYF 18 TRBJ2-3 NA TRBV5-1 TRBD2
TGTGCCAGCTCATTGGACAGGGGCAGCTCCTACAATGAGCAGTTCTTC CASSLDRGSSYNEQFF 16 TRBJ2-1 NA TRBV18 TRBD1
TGTGCCAGCAGTTGGCCGCAGGCCTGGCAGCCCCAGCATTTT CASSWPQAWQPQHF 14 TRBJ1-5 NA TRBV28 NA
TGTGCCAGCAGCTCCTCACCTAGCGGGAACGGTTACGAGCAGTACTTC CASSSSPSGNGYEQYF 16 TRBJ2-7 NA TRBV11-2 TRBD2
TGTGCCAGCGGGTTACAGGGGGTGAACACTGAAGCTTTCTTT CASGLQGVNTEAFF 14 TRBJ1-1 NA TRBV27 TRBD1
TGTGCCTGGAGTAAAGCGGGAGGGGATGAGCAGTTCTTC CAWSKAGGDEQFF 13 TRBJ2-1 NA TRBV30 TRBD2
TGCGCCAGCAGCCAAGGGGTCTCACTAGCGGACGAGCAGTACTTC CASSQGVSLADEQYF 15 TRBJ2-7 NA TRBV4-1 TRBD2
TGCGCCAGCAGCCTAACAGGGGGCGTAACTGAAGCTTTCTTT CASSLTGGVTEAFF 14 TRBJ1-1 NA TRBV4-1 TRBD1
TGTGCCAGCAGCGTAGCCATCGGGGGCGAGCAGTACTTC CASSVAIGGEQYF 13 TRBJ2-7 NA TRBV9 NA
TGTGCCAGCAGTCATACTAGCGGGGATTTCTCCCCGAAGAATACAGATACGCAGTATTTT CASSHTSGDFSPKNTDTQYF 20 TRBJ2-3 NA TRBV13 TRBD2
TGTGCCAGCAGCTTAGGAAGGGGAGCGACTGAAGCTTTCTTT CASSLGRGATEAFF 14 TRBJ1-1 NA TRBV11-2 NA
TGTGCCAGCCAAGACAGGCTCTCGAACACCGGGGAGCTGTTTTTT CASQDRLSNTGELFF 15 TRBJ2-2 NA TRBV2 NA
TGTGCCACGCCGAAAAGCGGACAGGGGGCCGAGCAGTACTTC CATPKSGQGAEQYF 14 TRBJ2-7 NA TRBV2 TRBD1
TGTGCCAGCAGTTTCGACCTACTCTCGGGACATAGACAAGAGACCCAGTACTTC CASSFDLLSGHRQETQYF 18 TRBJ2-5 NA TRBV28 NA
TGTGCCAGCAGGAGACCGAACACTGAAGCTTTCTTT CASRRPNTEAFF 12 TRBJ1-1 few TRBV28 NA
TGTGCCAGCAGCTTACCCCCGGGACAGGGTAAGAACGGACAGGGGTTGGGCGAGCAGTACTTC CASSLPPGQGKNGQGLGEQYF 21 TRBJ2-7 NA TRBV7-3 TRBD1
TGCAGCGTTGAAGGGGGGGCTGAAGCTTTCTTT CSVEGGAEAFF 11 TRBJ1-1 NA TRBV29-1 NA
TGTGCCAGCTCCCACCTACAGCACCCGTACGAGCAGTACTTC CASSHLQHPYEQYF 14 TRBJ2-7 once TRBV28 NA
TGTGCCTGGAGTGTACTGATCGTCAGGGTGGGGGGCTACACCTTC CAWSVLIVRVGGYTF 15 TRBJ1-2 NA TRBV30 NA